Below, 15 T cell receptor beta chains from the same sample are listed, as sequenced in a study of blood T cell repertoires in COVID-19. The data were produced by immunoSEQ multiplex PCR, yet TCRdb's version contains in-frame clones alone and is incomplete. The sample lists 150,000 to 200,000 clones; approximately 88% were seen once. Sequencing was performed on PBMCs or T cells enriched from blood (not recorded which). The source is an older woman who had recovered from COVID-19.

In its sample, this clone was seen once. In DNA form, the CDR3 reads TGTGCCAGTTCTAAGCAGGGGCCCCGGAACACTGAAGCTTTCTTT. This gives the protein CASSKQGPRNTEAFF. The genes are TRBV6-5 and TRBJ1-1; D is perhaps TRBD1 (6 bases). CDR3 length: 15 amino acids. Trimming took off 9 bases at V and 1 base at J, with 18 bases between the two ends. Germline V gene lookup returns CDR1 MNHEY and CDR2 SVGAGI.

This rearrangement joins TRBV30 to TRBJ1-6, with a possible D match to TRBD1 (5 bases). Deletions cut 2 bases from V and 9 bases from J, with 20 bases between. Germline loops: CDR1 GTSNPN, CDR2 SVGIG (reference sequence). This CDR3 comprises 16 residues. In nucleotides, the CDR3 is TGTGCCTGGAGTCCCGCCCGGGGGGGTTTAATTTCACCCCTCCACTTT. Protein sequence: CAWSPARGGLISPLHF. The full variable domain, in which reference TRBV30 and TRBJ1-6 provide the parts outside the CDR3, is SQTIHQWPATLVQPVGSPLSLECTVEGTSNPNLYWYRQAAGRGLQLLFYSVGIGQISSEVPQNLSASRPQDRQFILSSKKLLLSDSGFYLCAWSPARGGLISPLHFGNGTRLTVT.

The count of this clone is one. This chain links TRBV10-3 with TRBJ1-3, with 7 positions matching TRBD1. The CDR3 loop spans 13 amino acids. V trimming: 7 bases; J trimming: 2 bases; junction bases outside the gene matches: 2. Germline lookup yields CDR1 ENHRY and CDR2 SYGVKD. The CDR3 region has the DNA TGTGCCATCACCAGGGGGACTGGAAACACCATATATTTT. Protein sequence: CAITRGTGNTIYF.

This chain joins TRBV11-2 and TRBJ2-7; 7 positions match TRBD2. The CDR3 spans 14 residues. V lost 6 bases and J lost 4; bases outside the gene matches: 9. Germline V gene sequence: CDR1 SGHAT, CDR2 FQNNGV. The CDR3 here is CASRSPGRAYEQYF. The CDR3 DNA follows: TGTGCCAGCAGGAGTCCGGGGAGGGCTTACGAGCAGTACTTC.

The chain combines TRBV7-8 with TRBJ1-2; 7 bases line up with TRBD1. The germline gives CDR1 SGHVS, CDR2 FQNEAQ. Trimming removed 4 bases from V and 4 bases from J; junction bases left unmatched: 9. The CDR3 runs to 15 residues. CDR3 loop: CASSSNQGGSYGYTF. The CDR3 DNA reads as TGTGCCAGCAGCTCTAACCAAGGGGGCAGCTATGGCTACACCTTC.

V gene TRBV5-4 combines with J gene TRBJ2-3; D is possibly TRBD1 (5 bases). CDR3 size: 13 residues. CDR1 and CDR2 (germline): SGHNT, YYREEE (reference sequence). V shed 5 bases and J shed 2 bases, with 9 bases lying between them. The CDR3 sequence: CASRQGSTDTQYF. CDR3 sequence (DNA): TGTGCCAGCAGGCAGGGATCCACAGATACGCAGTATTTT.

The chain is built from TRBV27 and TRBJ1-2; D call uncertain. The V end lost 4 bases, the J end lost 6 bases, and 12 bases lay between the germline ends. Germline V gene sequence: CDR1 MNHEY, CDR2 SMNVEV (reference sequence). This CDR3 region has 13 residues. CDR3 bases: TGTGCCAGCAGTTACGTAGCGGGCGATGGCTACACCTTC. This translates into CASSYVAGDGYTF.

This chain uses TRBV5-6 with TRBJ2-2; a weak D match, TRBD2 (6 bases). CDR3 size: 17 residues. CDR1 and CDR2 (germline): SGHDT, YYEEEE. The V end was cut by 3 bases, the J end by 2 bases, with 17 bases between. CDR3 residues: CASSSRVRDFNTGELFF. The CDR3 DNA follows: TGTGCCAGCAGCTCTCGAGTTAGGGACTTTAACACCGGGGAGCTGTTTTTT.

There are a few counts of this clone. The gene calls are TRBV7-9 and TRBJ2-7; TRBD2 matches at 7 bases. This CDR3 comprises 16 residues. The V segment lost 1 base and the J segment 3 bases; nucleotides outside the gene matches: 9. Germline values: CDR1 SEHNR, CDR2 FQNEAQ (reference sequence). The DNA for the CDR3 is TGTGCCAGCAGCTTAGGTTTTTCTAGCGGATTCTACGAGCAGTACTTC. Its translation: CASSLGFSSGFYEQYF.

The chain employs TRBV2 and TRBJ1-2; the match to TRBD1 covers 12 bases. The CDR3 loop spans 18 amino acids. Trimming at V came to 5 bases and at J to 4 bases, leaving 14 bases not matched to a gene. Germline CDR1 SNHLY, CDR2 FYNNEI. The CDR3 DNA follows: TGTGCCAGCAGTTTTAAGACGGGACAGGGGGCGCTCGGCTATGGCTACACCTTC. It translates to CASSFKTGQGALGYGYTF.

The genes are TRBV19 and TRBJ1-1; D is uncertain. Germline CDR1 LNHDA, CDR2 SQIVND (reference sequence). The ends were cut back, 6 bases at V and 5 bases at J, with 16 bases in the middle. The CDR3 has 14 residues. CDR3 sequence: CASSLAGSFTEAFF. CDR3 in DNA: TGTGCCAGTAGCCTCGCGGGGTCTTTTACTGAAGCTTTCTTT.

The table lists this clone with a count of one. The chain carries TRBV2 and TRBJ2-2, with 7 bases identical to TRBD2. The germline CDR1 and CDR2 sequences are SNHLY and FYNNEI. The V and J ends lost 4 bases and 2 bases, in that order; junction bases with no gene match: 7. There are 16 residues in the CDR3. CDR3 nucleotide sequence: TGTGCCAGCAGTGTTGAGGGGAGGGGTAACACCGGGGAGCTGTTTTTT. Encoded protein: CASSVEGRGNTGELFF.

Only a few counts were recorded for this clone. The CDR3, as DNA: TGTGCCAGCAGCTCCTATTTTAGCGGGGGCTACAATGAGCAGTTCTTC. This translates into CASSSYFSGGYNEQFF. The chain joins TRBV2 to TRBJ2-1, with 9 positions matching TRBD2. This CDR3 is 16 amino acids long. After removal of 6 bases from V and 3 bases from J, the junction contained 9 bases not matched to a gene. The germline V gene has CDR1 SNHLY and CDR2 FYNNEI.

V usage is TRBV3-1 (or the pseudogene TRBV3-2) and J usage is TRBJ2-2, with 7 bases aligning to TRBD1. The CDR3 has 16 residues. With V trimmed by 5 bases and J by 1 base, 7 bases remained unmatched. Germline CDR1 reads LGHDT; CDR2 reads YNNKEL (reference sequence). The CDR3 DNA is TGTGCCAGCAGCTCCCTGACAGGGCGGAACACCGGGGAGCTGTTTTTT. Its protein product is CASSSLTGRNTGELFF.

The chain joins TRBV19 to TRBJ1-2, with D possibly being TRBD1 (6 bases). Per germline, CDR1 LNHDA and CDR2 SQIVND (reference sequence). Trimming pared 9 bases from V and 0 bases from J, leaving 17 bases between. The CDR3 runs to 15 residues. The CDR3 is CASSTEDSPNYGYTF. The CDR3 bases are TGTGCCAGCTCGACAGAGGACAGTCCTAACTATGGCTACACCTTC.